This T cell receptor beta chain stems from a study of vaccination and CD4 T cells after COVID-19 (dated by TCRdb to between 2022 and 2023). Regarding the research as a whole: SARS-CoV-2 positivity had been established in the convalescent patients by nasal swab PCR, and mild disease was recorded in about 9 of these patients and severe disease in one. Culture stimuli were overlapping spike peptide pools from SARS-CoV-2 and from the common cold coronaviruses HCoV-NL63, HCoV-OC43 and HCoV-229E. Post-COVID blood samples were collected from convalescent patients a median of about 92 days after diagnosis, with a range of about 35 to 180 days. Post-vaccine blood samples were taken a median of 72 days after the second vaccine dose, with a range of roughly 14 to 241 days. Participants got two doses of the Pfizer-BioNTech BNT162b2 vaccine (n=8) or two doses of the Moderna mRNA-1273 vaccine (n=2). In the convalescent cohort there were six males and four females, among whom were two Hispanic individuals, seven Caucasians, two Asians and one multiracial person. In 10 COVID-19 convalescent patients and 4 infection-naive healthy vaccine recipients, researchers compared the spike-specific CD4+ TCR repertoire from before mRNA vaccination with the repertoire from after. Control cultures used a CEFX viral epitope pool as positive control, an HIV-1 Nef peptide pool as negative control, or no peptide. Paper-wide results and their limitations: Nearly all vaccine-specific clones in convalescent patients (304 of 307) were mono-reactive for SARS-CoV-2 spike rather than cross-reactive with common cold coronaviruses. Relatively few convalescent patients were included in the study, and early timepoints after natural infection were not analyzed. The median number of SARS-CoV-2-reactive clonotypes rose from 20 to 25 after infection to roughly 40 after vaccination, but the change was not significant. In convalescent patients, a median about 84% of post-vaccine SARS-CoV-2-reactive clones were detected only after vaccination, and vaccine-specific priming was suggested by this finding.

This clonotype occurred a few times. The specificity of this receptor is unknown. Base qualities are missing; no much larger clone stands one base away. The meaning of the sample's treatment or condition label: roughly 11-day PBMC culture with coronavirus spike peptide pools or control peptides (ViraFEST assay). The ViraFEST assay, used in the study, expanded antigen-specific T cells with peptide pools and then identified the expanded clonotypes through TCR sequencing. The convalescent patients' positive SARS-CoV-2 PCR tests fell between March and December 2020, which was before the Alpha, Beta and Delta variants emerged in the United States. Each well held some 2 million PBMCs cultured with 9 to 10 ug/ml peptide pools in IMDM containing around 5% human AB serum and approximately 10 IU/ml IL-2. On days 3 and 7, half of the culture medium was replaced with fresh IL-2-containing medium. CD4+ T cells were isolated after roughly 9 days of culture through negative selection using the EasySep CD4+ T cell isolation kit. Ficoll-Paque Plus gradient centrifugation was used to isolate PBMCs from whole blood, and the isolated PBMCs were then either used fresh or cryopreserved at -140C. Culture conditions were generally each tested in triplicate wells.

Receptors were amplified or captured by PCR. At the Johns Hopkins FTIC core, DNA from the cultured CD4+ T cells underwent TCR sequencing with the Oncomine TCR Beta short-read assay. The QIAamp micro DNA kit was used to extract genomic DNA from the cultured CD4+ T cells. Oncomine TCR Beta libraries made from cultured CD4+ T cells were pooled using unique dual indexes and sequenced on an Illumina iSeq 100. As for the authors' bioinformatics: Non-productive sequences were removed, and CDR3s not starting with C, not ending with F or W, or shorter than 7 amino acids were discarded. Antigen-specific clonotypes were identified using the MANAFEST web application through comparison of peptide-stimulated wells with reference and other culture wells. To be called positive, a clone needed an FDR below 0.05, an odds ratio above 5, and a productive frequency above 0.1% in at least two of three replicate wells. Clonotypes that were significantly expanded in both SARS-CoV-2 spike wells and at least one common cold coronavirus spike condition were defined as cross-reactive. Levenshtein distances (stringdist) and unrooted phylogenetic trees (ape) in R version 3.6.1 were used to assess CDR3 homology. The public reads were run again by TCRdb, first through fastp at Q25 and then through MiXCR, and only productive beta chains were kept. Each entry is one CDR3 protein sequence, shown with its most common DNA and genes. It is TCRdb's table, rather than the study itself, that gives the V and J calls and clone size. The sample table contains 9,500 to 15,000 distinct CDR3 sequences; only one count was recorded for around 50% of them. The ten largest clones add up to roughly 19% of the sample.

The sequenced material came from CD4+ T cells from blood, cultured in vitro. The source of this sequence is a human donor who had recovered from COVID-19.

The nucleotide sequence is TGTGCCAGCAGTTTATCTACGGAGGGATATAATTCACCCCTCCACTTT. Translated, this is CASSLSTEGYNSPLHF. The rearrangement combines TRBV28 with TRBJ1-6; too little of a D gene remains to name it. From the cysteine up to the phenylalanine, the CDR3 has a length of 16 residues. CDR3 DNA only is kept here, 48 bases in frame from base 1. A distance of 11 bases separates the germline ends of V and J, which lose 1 base and 4 bases respectively. CDR1 and CDR2 (MDHEN, SYDVKM) derive from the germline V gene.